This T cell receptor beta chain was sequenced for a study of cytomegalovirus exposure and HLA in healthy donors. Study-wide findings and caveats: Most sequenced TCRs were rare (though some public TCRs occurred in many donors).

On this clone itself: The antigen is not known.

A multiplex PCR was run with 60 Vbeta primers and 13 Jbeta primers. As processed by the authors: In a later analysis, 80 million or so unique TCR beta chains included roughly 11 million shared by two or more donors. Clones were read by immunoSEQ multiplex PCR, and TCRdb kept only the in-frame ones, dropping some. D and trimming were read from the DNA, whereas the V and J calls and clone size are those reported in that table. The sample consists of some 130,000 clones, almost 80% of them appearing once. Germline values: CDR1 SGDLS, CDR2 YYNGEE. Trimming took 0 bases from V and 3 from J, leaving 10 bases between them. This CDR3 has 14 amino acids.

The receptor's source is a man aged 18 to 35 in good health and CMV-seronegative. The sample was PBMCs. The V and J genes are TRBV9 and TRBJ2-7; D is perhaps TRBD2 (5 bases). CDR3 nucleotide sequence: TGTGCCAGCAGCGTAGACCTAGGGAGCTACGAGCAGTACTTC. It specifies CASSVDLGSYEQYF.